The 21 T cell receptor beta chains listed next were all sequenced from one sample in a study of T cell responses to AZD1222 COVID-19 vaccine. Some clones are missing from TCRdb's copy, which holds only in-frame ones; the method was immunoSEQ multiplex PCR. The table lists fewer than 120,000 clones, 85% to 95% of them singletons. Sequenced here: peripheral blood, sampled 28 days after the second AZD1222 dose. The receptors shown here come from an adult who received the AZD1222 COVID-19 vaccine.

The chain combines TRBV6-4 with TRBJ2-3; TRBD1 or TRBD2 may be the D gene (5 bases each). The V gene's germline CDR1 is MRHNA and CDR2 SNTAGT. The CDR3 consists of 15 residues. Trimming removed 0 bases from V and 2 bases from J, with 9 bases in between. CDR3 sequence reads: CASSDSGEPTDTQYF. CDR3 coding DNA: TGTGCCAGCAGTGACTCGGGGGAGCCCACAGATACGCAGTATTTT.

V is TRBV27 and J is TRBJ2-5; the D is unclear. The ends were cut back, 0 bases at V and 4 bases at J, with 3 bases in the middle. Germline V lookup: CDR1 MNHEY, CDR2 SMNVEV (reference sequence). The CDR3 loop spans 12 amino acids. In DNA form, the CDR3 reads TGTGCCAGCAGTTTATCAGGAGAGACCCAGTACTTC. This gives the protein CASSLSGETQYF.

The chain combines TRBV18 with TRBJ2-1; the match to TRBD1 covers 9 bases. Germline V lookup: CDR1 KGHSH, CDR2 LQKENI. The CDR3 sequence is 17 residues long. Trimming took 1 base from V and 5 from J; bases not matched to a gene: 9. CDR3 in DNA: TGTGCCAGCTCACCACGCATCGGGGGACAGGGAGACAATGAGCAGTTCTTC. Its protein is CASSPRIGGQGDNEQFF. The variable domain in full, completed from reference TRBV18 and TRBJ2-1, reads NAGVMQNPRHLVRRRGQEARLRCSPMKGHSHVYWYRQLPEEGLKFMVYLQKENIIDESGMPKERFSAEFPKEGPSILRIQQVVRGDSAAYFCASSPRIGGQGDNEQFFGPGTRLTVL.

The chain employs TRBV4-1 and TRBJ1-2; 12 bases match TRBD1. The V and J ends lost 2 bases and 2 bases, in that order; junction bases with no gene match: 12. This CDR3 is 19 amino acids long. Looked up from germline, CDR1 is MGHRA and CDR2 is YSYEKL. CDR3 nucleotides: TGCGCCAGCAGCCAACCATGGCTCCGGGACAGGGGGCCAAACTATGGCTACACCTTC. It encodes CASSQPWLRDRGPNYGYTF.

This chain links TRBV18 with TRBJ1-3; D gene unclear. The CDR3 has 15 amino acids. The V gene's germline CDR1 is KGHSH and CDR2 LQKENI. The V end lost 0 bases, the J end lost 2 bases, and 8 bases lay between the germline ends. CDR3 sequence reads: CASSPPSETGNTIYF. The CDR3 nucleotides are TGTGCCAGCTCACCACCTAGTGAAACTGGAAACACCATATATTTT.

The gene calls are TRBV4-1 and TRBJ1-1; no firm D call. CDR3 length equals 13 residues. Trimming left V 2 bases short and J 4 bases short, with 8 bases between. Germline V gene data show CDR1 as MGHRA and CDR2 as YSYEKL. CDR3 protein: CASSQFEGTEAFF. The CDR3 DNA reads as TGCGCCAGCAGCCAATTTGAGGGCACTGAAGCTTTCTTT.

The chain combines TRBV19 with TRBJ1-2, with D possibly matching TRBD1 (5 bases). CDR1 is LNHDA and CDR2 is SQIVND in the germline V gene (reference sequence). The V end lost 3 bases, the J end lost 0 bases, and 11 bases lay between the germline ends. The length of the CDR3 is 15 residues. Written as DNA, the CDR3 is TGTGCCAGTAGTATCGCAGGGAATACTAACTATGGCTACACCTTC. Its protein is CASSIAGNTNYGYTF. The full variable domain, rest sourced from reference TRBV19 and TRBJ1-2, is DGGITQSPKYLFRKEGQNVTLSCEQNLNHDAMYWYRQDPGQGLRLIYYSQIVNDFQKGDIAEGYSVSREKKESFPLTVTSAQKNPTAFYLCASSIAGNTNYGYTFGSGTRLTVV.

This sequence joins TRBV3-1 (or the pseudogene TRBV3-2) and TRBJ2-7, with 7 bases aligning to TRBD1. The length of the CDR3 is 17 residues. The germline V gene has CDR1 LGHDT and CDR2 YNNKEL (reference sequence). V gave up 4 bases and J gave up 0 bases; unmatched junction bases: 12. CDR3 in DNA: TGTGCCAGCAGCCCCAAGTTACTCCGGGACAGCTCCTACGAGCAGTACTTC. The encoded protein is CASSPKLLRDSSYEQYF.

This chain connects TRBV19 to TRBJ1-5; 7 nucleotides match TRBD1. The length of the CDR3 is 15 residues. The germline gives CDR1 LNHDA, CDR2 SQIVND (reference sequence). Trimming took 6 bases from V and 3 from J; bases not matched to a gene: 8. CDR3 coding DNA: TGTGCCAGTAGAAAAGGGGGCTTAAACAATCAGCCCCAGCATTTT. Translating it yields CASRKGGLNNQPQHF.

This sequence joins TRBV11-2 and TRBJ1-2; no clear D gene. Germline CDR1 and CDR2: SGHAT and FQNNGV. This CDR3 contains 14 residues. The germline V and J ends were trimmed by 1 base and 1 base, with 7 bases remaining between them. The CDR3 sequence is CASSLGVINYGYTF. CDR3 DNA sequence: TGTGCCAGCAGCTTAGGGGTCATTAACTATGGCTACACCTTC.

The CDR3, as DNA: TGTGCCAGAAGCTTGCGACAGGAAAACACCGGGGAGCTGTTTTTT. Translated, it gives CARSLRQENTGELFF. The V gene is TRBV5-3, the J gene TRBJ2-2; a weak D match, TRBD1 (6 bases). TRBV5-3 is reported as an ORF; its role is uncertain. The CDR3 totals 15 residues. V lost 1 base, J lost 2 bases, and 9 bases lay in between.

The chain recombines TRBV7-9 with TRBJ2-7; a weak D match, TRBD2 (7 bases). This CDR3 region has 16 residues. V gave up 6 bases and J gave up 1 base, with 19 bases separating them. Germline V lookup: CDR1 SEHNR, CDR2 FQNEAQ (reference sequence). The CDR3 here is CASRPTLGGGSYEQYF. The DNA for the CDR3 is TGTGCCAGCAGGCCCACCCTAGGGGGAGGGTCCTACGAGCAGTACTTC.

CDR3 bases: TGTGCCAGCAGTCCCCAGGAAGATAACTATGGCTACACCTTC. Translating gives CASSPQEDNYGYTF. The rearrangement joins TRBV2 to TRBJ1-2; D call uncertain. Trimming pared 5 bases from V and 1 base from J, leaving 11 bases between. This CDR3 spans 14 amino acids. Germline V gene lookup returns CDR1 SNHLY and CDR2 FYNNEI.

The chain recombines TRBV3-1 (or the pseudogene TRBV3-2) with TRBJ1-4; no reliable D call. The germline V and J ends were trimmed by 4 bases and 4 bases, with 7 bases remaining between them. Germline assignment: CDR1 LGHDT and CDR2 YNNKEL (reference sequence). The CDR3 has 13 amino acids. CDR3 residues: CASSLGINEKLFF. In DNA form, the CDR3 reads TGTGCCAGCAGCCTGGGGATTAATGAAAAACTGTTTTTT.

In this sample, this clone turned up once. The chain links TRBV6-2 or TRBV6-3 to TRBJ1-6; D is unresolved. The germline CDR1 and CDR2 sequences are MNHEY and SVGEGT. The CDR3 consists of 15 residues. V lost 6 bases, J lost 7 bases, and 16 bases lay in between. CDR3 DNA: TGTGCCAGCAGCCCGTTTGAGCCGGAAAATTCACCCCTCCACTTT. Protein: CASSPFEPENSPLHF.

J is TRBJ2-1 and V is TRBV2; 9 bases are shared with TRBD1. V shed 8 bases, J shed 0 bases, and the junction held 14 bases outside the gene matches. The CDR3 spans 18 residues. CDR1 SNHLY and CDR2 FYNNEI come from the germline V gene. The CDR3 sequence: CASGLPSDRGSSYNEQFF. CDR3 coding DNA: TGTGCCAGCGGTCTACCCTCGGACAGGGGTAGCTCCTACAATGAGCAGTTCTTC.

V gene TRBV18 combines with J gene TRBJ1-5; no clear D gene. The CDR3 extends over 12 amino acids. The germline V and J ends were trimmed by 0 bases and 7 bases, with 4 bases remaining between them. Germline V lookup: CDR1 KGHSH, CDR2 LQKENI. The CDR3 is CASSPPDQPQHF. CDR3 DNA sequence: TGTGCCAGCTCACCACCCGACCAGCCCCAGCATTTT.

The chain combines TRBV2 with TRBJ2-3; the D is unclear. The CDR3 length is 17 residues. The V gene lost 5 bases and the J gene lost 4 bases, with 22 bases spanning the gap. CDR1 SNHLY and CDR2 FYNNEI come from the germline V gene. As DNA, the CDR3 is TGTGCCAGCAGTAGGAGTGCGTCTTCTTTCAGAGCAGATACGCAGTATTTT. Its protein product is CASSRSASSFRADTQYF.

The chain employs TRBV9 and TRBJ1-3; 9 nucleotides agree with TRBD1. Germline loops: CDR1 SGDLS, CDR2 YYNGEE. Trimming took 4 bases from V and 2 from J; bases not matched to a gene: 13. CDR3 length equals 18 residues. CDR3 DNA: TGTGCCAGCAGCAAACTTGGGACAGGGAGAAGGACTGGAAACACCATATATTTT. Protein sequence: CASSKLGTGRRTGNTIYF.

The rearrangement links TRBV25-1 to TRBJ2-5, with a tentative D call TRBD2 (5 bases). The germline V gene has CDR1 MGHDK and CDR2 SYGVNS. Trimming left V 4 bases short and J 0 bases short, with 12 bases between. CDR3 length equals 15 residues. The CDR3 DNA sequence: TGTGCCAGCAGTGTGTCAGGCGGGTACCAAGAGACCCAGTACTTC. Its protein product is CASSVSGGYQETQYF.

The chain links TRBV5-1 to TRBJ2-7; 8 nucleotides agree with TRBD1. The germline V gene has CDR1 SGHRS and CDR2 YFSETQ. V gave up 2 bases and J gave up 3 bases; unmatched junction bases: 7. The CDR3 length is 15 residues. The CDR3 sequence is CASSLGQGGGYEQYF. CDR3 DNA: TGCGCCAGCAGCTTAGGACAGGGAGGCGGCTACGAGCAGTACTTC.